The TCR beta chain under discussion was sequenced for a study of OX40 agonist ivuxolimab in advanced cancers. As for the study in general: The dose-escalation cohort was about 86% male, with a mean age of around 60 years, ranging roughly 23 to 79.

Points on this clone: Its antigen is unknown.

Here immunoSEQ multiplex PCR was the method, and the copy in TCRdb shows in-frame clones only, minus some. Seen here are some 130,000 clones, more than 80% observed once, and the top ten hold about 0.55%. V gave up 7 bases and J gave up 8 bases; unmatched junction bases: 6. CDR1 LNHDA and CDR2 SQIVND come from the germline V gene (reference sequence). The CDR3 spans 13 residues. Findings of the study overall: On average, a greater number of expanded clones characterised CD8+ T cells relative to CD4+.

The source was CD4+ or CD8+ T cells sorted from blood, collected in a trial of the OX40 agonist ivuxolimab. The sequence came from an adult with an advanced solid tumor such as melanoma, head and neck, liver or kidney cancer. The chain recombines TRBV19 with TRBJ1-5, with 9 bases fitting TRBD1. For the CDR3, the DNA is TGTGCCAGTACCCGGACAGGGGTGGAGCCCCAGCATTTT. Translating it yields CASTRTGVEPQHF.